This T cell receptor beta chain is drawn from a study of blood T cell repertoires in COVID-19 (dated by TCRdb to about 2020). A note on the overall study: The collaborator samples originated in the United States, Italy and Spain and spanned the acute and convalescent phases of COVID-19. The prospective study material was composed of cDNA or gDNA derived from T cells, B-cell-depleted T cells, or PBMCs. Subjects who had been exposed to COVID-19, were actively infected with it, or had recovered from it provided the deeply sampled blood TCRbeta repertoires that made up the dataset. A freely available public database, intended as a resource for researchers studying the immune response to SARS-CoV-2, is where the repertoires were released. Samples were obtained from the ongoing ImmuneRACE study (first 160 participants) and from 1,254 subjects provided by 6 global collaborators. The sample metadata nearly always contained a de-identified subject ID, COVID-19 status, age in years and sex. HLA class I and class II types, where available, came from metadata supplied by the sample provider rather than from assay-based typing. Paper-wide results and their limitations: The amount of clinical and demographic metadata varied by source and participant and was provided uncurated.

Notes on this clone: Its specific antigen is unknown. No base quality information exists; no much larger clone differs at one position.

The CDR3 holds 15 amino acids from the cysteine to the phenylalanine. Of the read, only the CDR3 DNA is kept; its 45 bases are in frame from base 1. V was cut back by 3 bases and J by 3 bases, leaving a gap of 14 bases between them. In the germline V gene, CDR1 corresponds to MGHRA and CDR2 to YSYEKL. TCRbeta CDR3 regions were amplified from genomic DNA by means of the immunoSEQ Assay, a bias-controlled multiplex PCR. For the original study's pipeline: The number of nucleated cells in each sample was estimated by amplification of reference gene primers within the assay. To quantify the absolute abundance of each unique TCRbeta CDR3 rearrangement, sequence reads were collapsed and filtered. For each sample, productive Simpson clonality was calculated by taking the square root of Simpson's diversity index across productive rearrangements. Here the immuneACCESS table is served through TCRdb, limited to in-frame sequences with V and J called. Missing clones are a known gap in these copies; in checked studies unresolved V genes cover under half, and the rest lacks a known reason. That table is the source of V, J and clone size, and D and trimming were worked out from the DNA. Within this sample are some 220,000 clones, with nearly 95% of them counted one time only. The ten most abundant clones make up roughly 0.89% of the sample.

One collaborating source in Seattle enrolled patients during active infection and followed them longitudinally through the course of disease. Whole blood was collected in K2EDTA tubes by collaborating institutions according to the institutions' own protocols. For TCRbeta analysis, collaborator samples were shipped as frozen whole blood, as isolated PBMCs, or as DNA extracted from either sample type. Sequencing used peripheral blood. The chain joins TRBV4-1 to TRBJ1-1, with a weak D call of TRBD1 (5 bases match). This TCR came from a man aged 25-45 years with COVID-19, enrolled during active disease. This receptor has the CDR3 CASSHPGLGDTEAFF. The nucleotide sequence is given as TGCGCCAGCAGCCATCCGGGACTGGGCGACACTGAAGCTTTCTTT.